The 3 T cell receptor beta chains below come from one sample, sequenced in a study of blood T cell repertoires in COVID-19. Produced via immunoSEQ multiplex PCR; TCRdb's table is partial and in-frame only. Of some 20,000 clones in the sample, 86% were seen once. Sequenced input: peripheral blood. These receptor sequences come from a human donor in a cohort sampled during active COVID-19.

This clone was counted a single time. V and J are TRBV27 and TRBJ1-6, with 7 bases identical to TRBD1. V shed 8 bases, J shed 6 bases, and the junction held 7 bases outside the gene matches. The CDR3 sequence is 14 residues long. Germline V gene sequence: CDR1 MNHEY, CDR2 SMNVEV (reference sequence). The CDR3 loop reads CASAPGTANSPLHF. The CDR3 DNA is TGTGCCAGCGCACCTGGGACAGCTAATTCACCCCTCCACTTT.

The rearrangement uses TRBV9 and TRBJ2-2; no clear D gene. The germline CDR1 and CDR2 sequences are SGDLS and YYNGEE. The CDR3 has 14 amino acids. The V gene lost 0 bases and the J gene lost 3 bases, with 6 bases spanning the gap. This chain's CDR3 is CASSVDPDTGELFF. The CDR3 DNA reads TGTGCCAGCAGCGTAGATCCGGACACCGGGGAGCTGTTTTTT.

V usage is TRBV4-2 and J usage is TRBJ1-3; possible D gene TRBD1, 5 bases. V lost 8 bases and J 4 bases, leaving 18 bases between the germline ends. The CDR3 has 15 amino acids. Germline V CDR1 and CDR2: LGHNA, YNFKEQ. CDR3: CASSPGGGAGNTIYF. The DNA of the CDR3 is TGTGCCAGCTCCCCGGGGGGGGGAGCCGGAAACACCATATATTTT.